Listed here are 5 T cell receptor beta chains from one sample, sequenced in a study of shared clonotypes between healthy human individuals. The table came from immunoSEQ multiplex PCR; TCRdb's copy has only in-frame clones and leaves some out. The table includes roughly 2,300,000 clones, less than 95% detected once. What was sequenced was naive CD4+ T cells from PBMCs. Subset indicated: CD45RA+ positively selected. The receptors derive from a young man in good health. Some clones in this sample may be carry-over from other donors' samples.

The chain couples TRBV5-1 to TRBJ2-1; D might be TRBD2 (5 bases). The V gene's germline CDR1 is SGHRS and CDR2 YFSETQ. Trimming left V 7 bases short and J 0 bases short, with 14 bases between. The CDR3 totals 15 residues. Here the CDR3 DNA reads TGCGCCAGCGAGCTAGCCCCAGGCTCCTACAATGAGCAGTTCTTC. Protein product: CASELAPGSYNEQFF.

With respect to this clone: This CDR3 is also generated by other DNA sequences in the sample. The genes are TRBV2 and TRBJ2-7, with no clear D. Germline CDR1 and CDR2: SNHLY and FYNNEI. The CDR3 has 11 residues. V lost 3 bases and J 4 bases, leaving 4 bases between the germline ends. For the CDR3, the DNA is TGTGCCAGCAGTGAGGGGTACGAGCAGTACTTC. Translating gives CASSEGYEQYF.

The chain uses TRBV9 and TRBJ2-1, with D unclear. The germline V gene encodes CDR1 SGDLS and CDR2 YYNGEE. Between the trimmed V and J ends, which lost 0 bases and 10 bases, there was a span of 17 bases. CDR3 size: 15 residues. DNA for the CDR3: TGTGCCAGCAGCGTAGGCCCGGAAGCATCCAAGGAGCAGTTCTTC. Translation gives CASSVGPEASKEQFF.

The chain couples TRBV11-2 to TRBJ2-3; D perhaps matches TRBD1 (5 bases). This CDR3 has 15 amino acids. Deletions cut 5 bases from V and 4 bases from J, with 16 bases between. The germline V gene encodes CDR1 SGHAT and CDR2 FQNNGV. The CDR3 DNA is TGTGCCAGCAGCCAAGGGGATTCCCAAGCAGATACGCAGTATTTT. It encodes CASSQGDSQADTQYF. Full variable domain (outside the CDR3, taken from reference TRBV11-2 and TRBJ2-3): EAGVAQSPRYKIIEKRQSVAFWCNPISGHATLYWYQQILGQGPKLLIQFQNNGVVDDSQLPKDRFSAERLKGVDSTLKIQPAKLEDSAVYLCASSQGDSQADTQYFGPGTRLTVL.

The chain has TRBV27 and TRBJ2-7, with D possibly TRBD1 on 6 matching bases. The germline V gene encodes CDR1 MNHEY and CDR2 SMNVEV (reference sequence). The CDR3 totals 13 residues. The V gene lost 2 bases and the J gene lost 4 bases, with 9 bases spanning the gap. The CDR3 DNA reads TGTGCCAGCAGTTTAGGACAGACTTACGAGCAGTACTTC. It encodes CASSLGQTYEQYF.